The rows below give T cell receptor beta chains drawn from one sample of a study of blood T cell repertoires in COVID-19. The table came from immunoSEQ multiplex PCR; TCRdb's copy has only in-frame clones and leaves some out. The sample shows roughly 45,000 clones, just over 90% of them seen only once. The material sequenced was peripheral blood. The receptors derive from a man aged 55 to 70 with COVID-19, enrolled during active disease. CDR3s include the opening cysteine and the closing phenylalanine or tryptophan. A D gene is named only where the DNA matches it firmly. The listing skips clone size in some rows; elsewhere it reads once, few, many or a size class.

clone_size	v_call	d_call	j_call	cdr3_aa	cdr3_nt
-	TRBV5-1	-	TRBJ2-1	CASSLELATGYEQFF	TGCGCCAGCAGCTTGGAGCTAGCAACGGGCTATGAGCAGTTCTTC
once	TRBV24-1	TRBD1	TRBJ2-2	CATSVQGSTGELFF	TGTGCCACCAGTGTACAGGGGAGCACCGGGGAGCTGTTTTTT
-	TRBV6-6	-	TRBJ1-2	CASSSPQGRYGYTF	TGTGCCAGCAGTTCCCCACAGGGTCGATATGGCTACACCTTC
-	TRBV19	TRBD1	TRBJ2-7	CASSKGTGSYEQYF	TGTGCCAGTAGTAAAGGGACAGGGAGCTACGAGCAGTACTTC
once	TRBV5-1	TRBD2	TRBJ2-2	CASSRTSGGVPGTGELFF	TGCGCCAGCAGCCGGACTAGCGGGGGGGTCCCGGGCACCGGGGAGCTGTTTTTT
once	TRBV7-8	-	TRBJ1-2	CASSLGELYGYTF	TGTGCCAGCAGCTTAGGGGAGCTCTATGGCTACACCTTC
-	TRBV21-1	-	TRBJ1-1	CASSKDQGIPNGSTEAFF	TGTGCCAGCAGCAAAGATCAAGGAATCCCAAACGGGAGCACTGAAGCTTTCTTT
-	TRBV6-2/TRBV6-3	-	TRBJ1-3	CASSPRGGPRSGNTIYF	TGTGCCAGCAGCCCCCGAGGAGGGCCCCGCTCTGGAAACACCATATATTTT
-	TRBV5-1	TRBD2	TRBJ2-2	CASSLAARSGELFF	TGCGCCAGCAGTCTAGCGGCGCGTAGCGGGGAGCTGTTTTTT
once	TRBV24-1	TRBD1	TRBJ2-7	CATSDPGQGNHEQYF	TGTGCCACCAGTGATCCGGGACAGGGTAACCACGAGCAGTACTTC
-	TRBV10-3	-	TRBJ1-3	CAISAGAGNTIYF	TGTGCCATCAGCGCCGGGGCTGGAAACACCATATATTTT
-	TRBV18	TRBD2	TRBJ2-1	CASSPPTSGGAGEQFF	TGTGCCAGCTCACCACCGACTAGCGGGGGGGCAGGTGAGCAGTTCTTC
-	TRBV28	TRBD1	TRBJ2-7	CASSLGWVPGQLLYEQYF	TGTGCCAGCAGTTTAGGGTGGGTCCCGGGACAGCTCTTGTACGAGCAGTACTTC
-	TRBV7-9	TRBD1	TRBJ1-2	CASSSQGAAGYTF	TGTGCCAGCAGCTCTCAGGGGGCGGCTGGCTACACCTTC
-	TRBV15	TRBD1	TRBJ1-2	CATSSLVRQGYSGYTF	TGTGCCACCAGCAGTCTGGTCCGACAGGGATACTCTGGCTACACCTTC
-	TRBV11-2	-	TRBJ1-6	CASSPTQGGGNSPLHF	TGTGCCAGCAGCCCCACCCAGGGAGGGGGGAATTCACCCCTCCACTTT
-	TRBV6-2/TRBV6-3	TRBD2	TRBJ2-1	CASSSPTSGRFYNEQFF	TGTGCCAGCAGTTCTCCGACTAGCGGGAGATTCTACAATGAGCAGTTCTTC
-	TRBV28	-	TRBJ1-2	CASSLAVTGGVYGYTF	TGTGCCAGCAGTTTAGCTGTTACGGGGGGCGTTTATGGCTACACCTTC
-	TRBV19	TRBD1	TRBJ2-7	CASSPWAGTDTYEQYF	TGTGCCAGTAGTCCGTGGGCCGGGACAGATACCTACGAGCAGTACTTC
once	TRBV29-1	-	TRBJ1-3	CSVCLDSSGNTIYF	TGCAGCGTTTGTCTAGATTCCTCTGGAAACACCATATATTTT
-	TRBV14	TRBD2	TRBJ2-7	CASSQERLAGYEQYF	TGTGCCAGCAGCCAAGAAAGGCTAGCGGGTTACGAGCAGTACTTC
-	TRBV30	TRBD1	TRBJ1-2	CAWTGGLYGYTF	TGTGCCTGGACAGGGGGTCTTTATGGCTACACCTTC
-	TRBV2	-	TRBJ1-5	CASSRGEARNQPQHF	TGTGCCAGCAGCAGGGGCGAGGCGCGCAATCAGCCCCAGCATTTT
-	TRBV4-1	-	TRBJ2-7	CASSQQDQGSPSYEQYF	TGCGCCAGCAGCCAACAGGACCAGGGTTCCCCTTCCTACGAGCAGTACTTC
-	TRBV7-9	TRBD2	TRBJ2-1	CASSFFSGGPGDEQFF	TGTGCCAGCAGCTTCTTCAGCGGGGGCCCTGGGGATGAGCAGTTCTTC
once	TRBV3-1/TRBV3-2	-	TRBJ2-1	CASSQVGNSYNEQFF	TGTGCCAGCAGCCAAGTCGGGAACAGCTACAATGAGCAGTTCTTC
-	TRBV18	-	TRBJ2-5	CASSPIADQETQYF	TGTGCCAGCTCGCCGATAGCGGACCAAGAGACCCAGTACTTC
-	TRBV30	-	TRBJ2-1	CAWSVLLAHNEQFF	TGTGCCTGGAGTGTACTACTAGCCCACAATGAGCAGTTCTTC
-	TRBV5-1	TRBD2	TRBJ2-1	CASSLVPILAGAIDEQFF	TGCGCCAGCAGCTTGGTTCCCATACTAGCGGGAGCGATCGATGAGCAGTTCTTC
-	TRBV18	TRBD1	TRBJ2-6	CASSHPGQGSGANVLTF	TGTGCCAGCTCACACCCGGGACAGGGGTCTGGGGCCAACGTCCTGACTTTC
-	TRBV5-4	TRBD2	TRBJ2-1	CASSSRGGGTTYNEQFF	TGTGCCAGCAGCTCCCGGGGCGGGGGAACAACCTACAATGAGCAGTTCTTC
-	TRBV4-1	-	TRBJ1-4	CASSAESAGGEKLFF	TGCGCCAGCAGCGCGGAGTCTGCGGGAGGGGAAAAACTGTTTTTT
-	TRBV4-1	-	TRBJ2-1	CASSQDPAGSSSYNEQFF	TGCGCCAGCAGCCAAGATCCGGCGGGGTCCAGCTCCTACAATGAGCAGTTCTTC
once	TRBV28	-	TRBJ1-5	CASNSAGGGVFSPQHF	TGTGCCAGCAACTCCGCCGGGGGAGGGGTCTTTTCGCCCCAGCATTTT
-	TRBV9	TRBD2	TRBJ2-1	CASSPLAGSYNEQFF	TGTGCCAGCAGCCCCTTAGCGGGGTCCTACAATGAGCAGTTCTTC
-	TRBV9	-	TRBJ2-6	CASSVVSSGANVLTF	TGTGCCAGCAGCGTAGTTAGCTCTGGGGCCAACGTCCTGACTTTC